Each of the 9 T cell receptor beta chains below was sequenced from the same sample in a study of cytomegalovirus exposure and HLA in healthy donors (dated by TCRdb to 2015 to 2018). The library was generated by the immunoSEQ multiplex PCR assay. A mixture of 60 forward primers for TCR Vbeta segments and 13 reverse primers for TCR Jbeta segments was used in the multiplex PCR. Entries here come from immuneACCESS through TCRdb and include only in-frame sequences with V and J called. Some clones fail to appear in such tables; in the studies checked, an unresolved V gene covers under half of the shortfall, and the cause of the remainder is unknown. The sample table lists fewer than 150,000 clones, around 77% of them with a count of one. The top ten clones comprise approximately 2.3% of the sample. The material sequenced was PBMCs. The receptors here all came from a man aged 30 to 39 in good health and CMV-seronegative.

The gene calls are TRBV21-1 and TRBJ1-1; the table's D call, TRBD1, has no DNA check behind it. TRBV21-1 is deemed a pseudogene. The CDR3 runs 16 residues. CDR3 coding DNA: TGTGCCAGCAGCAAAGCGCCGCAGACAGGGGGTACTGAAGCTTTCTTT. Translating it yields CASSKAPQTGGTEAFF.

The chain recombines TRBV9 with TRBJ2-3; 16 bases map to TRBD2. V shed 2 bases, J shed 6 bases, and the junction held 6 bases outside the gene matches. The CDR3 extends over 17 amino acids. Germline V gene lookup returns CDR1 SGDLS and CDR2 YYNGEE. This chain's CDR3 is CASSVRGLAGGFDTQYF. The CDR3 DNA follows: TGTGCCAGCAGCGTTAGGGGACTAGCGGGAGGGTTTGATACGCAGTATTTT.

J is TRBJ2-1 and V is TRBV7-2, with 8 bases matching TRBD2. The germline V gene has CDR1 SGHTA and CDR2 FQGNSA. Trimming removed 1 base from V and 14 bases from J; junction bases left unmatched: 4. CDR3 length: 12 amino acids. The CDR3 loop is CASSLDAGGKFF. The CDR3 nucleotides are TGTGCCAGCAGCTTAGACGCGGGAGGTAAGTTCTTC.

CDR3 nucleotides: TGCGCCAGCAGCCACCCCAAGGGACTGAACACAGATACGCAGTATTTT. Translating gives CASSHPKGLNTDTQYF. The chain links TRBV4-1 to TRBJ2-3, with D perhaps TRBD2 (6 bases). The CDR3 sequence is 16 residues long. CDR1 is MGHRA and CDR2 is YSYEKL in the germline V gene. The V gene lost 3 bases and the J gene lost 2 bases, with 15 bases spanning the gap.

The rearrangement links TRBV6-1 to TRBJ1-4; 12 nucleotides agree with TRBD1. The CDR3 extends over 14 amino acids. Trimming cost V 5 bases and J 8 bases; bases outside gene matches: 3. Germline loops: CDR1 MNHNS, CDR2 SASEGT. In nucleotides, the CDR3 is TGTGCCAGCAGTTCCGGGACAGGGGGCGAAAAACTGTTTTTT. Its translation is CASSSGTGGEKLFF.

This clone occurred a few times. The chain uses TRBV11-3 and TRBJ2-7; 9 bases agree with TRBD2. Trimming removed 3 bases from V and 6 bases from J; junction bases left unmatched: 6. CDR3 size: 14 residues. Germline V gene lookup returns CDR1 SGHNT and CDR2 YENEEA. CDR3 region: CASSFGGGAGEQYF. DNA of the CDR3: TGTGCCAGCAGCTTCGGCGGGGGGGCGGGCGAGCAGTACTTC.

In its sample, this clone was seen many times. V gene TRBV7-9 combines with J gene TRBJ2-3; TRBD1 matches at 9 bases. The ends lost 1 base at V and 2 bases at J; junction bases unmatched: 7. CDR1 is SEHNR and CDR2 is FQNEAQ in the germline V gene (reference sequence). This CDR3 contains 17 residues. The CDR3 protein is CASSLEGTGNPTDTQYF. The CDR3 nucleotides read TGTGCCAGCAGCTTAGAGGGGACAGGGAACCCCACAGATACGCAGTATTTT.

The V and J genes are TRBV6-5 and TRBJ1-2; 9 bases match TRBD1. This CDR3 has 13 residues. Unmatched junction bases numbered 4, after V lost 6 bases and J lost 5 bases. The germline gives CDR1 MNHEY, CDR2 SVGAGI. Written as DNA, the CDR3 is TGTGCCAGCAGCGGGACAGGGTTATATGGCTACACCTTC. Translating gives CASSGTGLYGYTF.

The chain has TRBV6-5 and TRBJ2-3, with 14 bases identical to TRBD2. Unmatched junction bases numbered 6, after V lost 6 bases and J lost 10 bases. The CDR3 sequence is 14 residues long. Germline loops: CDR1 MNHEY, CDR2 SVGAGI. In nucleotides, the CDR3 is TGTGCCAGCAGCCCGACTAGCGGGAGGGGCGCGCAGTATTTT. This gives the protein CASSPTSGRGAQYF.